Listed below are T cell receptor beta chains from one sample, sequenced in a study of Graves' ophthalmopathy and Graves' hyperthyroidism. TCRdb analysed the multiplex PCR reads with MiXCR anew, one entry per CDR3 protein. The data contain about 16,000 distinct CDR3 sequences, roughly 50% of them seen just once; the ten biggest clones take up 25%. Sequenced material: peripheral blood. These receptors were taken from a middle-aged woman with stable Graves' hyperthyroidism. Both conserved end residues are part of each CDR3. The order of the fields is CDR3 protein, CDR3 DNA, J gene, V gene, CDR3 length, clone size, D gene. The D gene is left open where the match is weak. Clone size is given for some rows only: seen once, a few or many times, or a class if the clone is expanded.

CDR3 protein: CSVADSQETQYF; CDR3 DNA: TGCAGCGTTGCGGACAGCCAAGAGACCCAGTACTTC; J gene: TRBJ2-5; V gene: TRBV29-1; CDR3 length: 12; clone size: medium-sized; D gene: -
CDR3 protein: CASSESSHAGEETQHF; CDR3 DNA: TGCGCCAGCAGCGAGTCCTCCCATGCGGGGGAAGAGACCCAGCACTTC; J gene: TRBJ2-5; V gene: TRBV10-2; CDR3 length: 16; clone size: -; D gene: TRBD2
CDR3 protein: CASSPGSGGPNEQFF; CDR3 DNA: TGTGCCAGCAGCCCGGGGAGCGGTGGGCCAAATGAGCAGTTCTTC; J gene: TRBJ2-1; V gene: TRBV4-2; CDR3 length: 15; clone size: -; D gene: -
CDR3 protein: CSVGSSGTRLVETQYF; CDR3 DNA: TGCAGCGTTGGGAGTAGCGGGACACGACTGGTGGAGACCCAGTACTTC; J gene: TRBJ2-5; V gene: TRBV29-1; CDR3 length: 16; clone size: -; D gene: TRBD2
CDR3 protein: CSASQGMGTEAFF; CDR3 DNA: TGCAGTGCTAGCCAGGGGATGGGCACTGAAGCTTTCTTT; J gene: TRBJ1-1; V gene: TRBV20-1; CDR3 length: 13; clone size: many; D gene: -
CDR3 protein: CATRAAGGPGEQFF; CDR3 DNA: TGTGCCACCAGGGCTGCGGGAGGGCCGGGTGAGCAGTTCTTC; J gene: TRBJ2-1; V gene: TRBV24-1; CDR3 length: 14; clone size: -; D gene: TRBD2
CDR3 protein: CSARDLSGSSNEQFF; CDR3 DNA: TGCAGTGCTAGAGATCTCAGCGGGAGTAGCAATGAGCAGTTCTTC; J gene: TRBJ2-1; V gene: TRBV20-1; CDR3 length: 15; clone size: -; D gene: TRBD2
CDR3 protein: CASSQDVNRPGYTF; CDR3 DNA: TGTGCCAGCAGCCAAGACGTTAACAGGCCTGGCTACACCTTC; J gene: TRBJ1-2; V gene: TRBV3-1; CDR3 length: 14; clone size: few; D gene: -
CDR3 protein: CATSDSGTATVAFF; CDR3 DNA: TGTGCCACCAGTGATTCGGGGACAGCCACTGTAGCCTTCTTT; J gene: TRBJ1-1; V gene: TRBV24-1; CDR3 length: 14; clone size: once; D gene: TRBD1
CDR3 protein: CSVGRGATNTGELFF; CDR3 DNA: TGCAGCGTTGGGCGGGGGGCTACGAACACCGGGGAGCTGTTTTTT; J gene: TRBJ2-2; V gene: TRBV29-1; CDR3 length: 15; clone size: medium-sized; D gene: TRBD2
CDR3 protein: CASSQGIEPGKHNQPQHF; CDR3 DNA: TGCGCCAGCAGCCAAGGGATCGAGCCAGGAAAACACAATCAGCCCCAGCATTTT; J gene: TRBJ1-5; V gene: TRBV4-3; CDR3 length: 18; clone size: -; D gene: -
CDR3 protein: CASISGQGGSNEKLFF; CDR3 DNA: TGTGCCAGCATTTCGGGACAGGGAGGGTCTAATGAAAAACTGTTTTTT; J gene: TRBJ1-4; V gene: TRBV2; CDR3 length: 16; clone size: -; D gene: TRBD1
CDR3 protein: CASSRTRTGAVGYTF; CDR3 DNA: TGTGCCAGCAGCCGGACTAGGACAGGGGCTGTTGGCTACACCTTC; J gene: TRBJ1-2; V gene: TRBV7-6; CDR3 length: 15; clone size: -; D gene: TRBD1
CDR3 protein: CASSRGITEAFF; CDR3 DNA: TGTGCCAGCAGCCGAGGGATAACTGAAGCTTTCTTT; J gene: TRBJ1-1; V gene: TRBV12-3/TRBV12-4; CDR3 length: 12; clone size: many; D gene: -
CDR3 protein: CASSYRGVSYNEQFF; CDR3 DNA: TGTGCCAGCAGTTATCGGGGCGTCTCCTACAATGAGCAGTTCTTC; J gene: TRBJ2-1; V gene: TRBV6-6; CDR3 length: 15; clone size: -; D gene: -
CDR3 protein: CAHPGTGLEEYF; CDR3 DNA: TGTGCTCACCCAGGGACCGGACTGGAAGAATACTTC; J gene: TRBJ2-7; V gene: TRBV24-1; CDR3 length: 12; clone size: -; D gene: -
CDR3 protein: CASSPRGPSTDTQYF; CDR3 DNA: TGTGCCAGCAGCCCAAGGGGACCTAGCACAGATACGCAGTATTTT; J gene: TRBJ2-3; V gene: TRBV12-3/TRBV12-4; CDR3 length: 15; clone size: once; D gene: -
CDR3 protein: CASSYSLDPDTQYF; CDR3 DNA: TGTGCCAGCAGTTACTCACTAGATCCAGATACGCAGTATTTT; J gene: TRBJ2-3; V gene: TRBV6-5; CDR3 length: 14; clone size: few; D gene: -
CDR3 protein: CASTRSRGETQYF; CDR3 DNA: TGTGCCAGCACAAGATCCAGGGGAGAGACCCAGTACTTC; J gene: TRBJ2-5; V gene: TRBV9; CDR3 length: 13; clone size: few; D gene: -
CDR3 protein: CASSQGWTNEKLFF; CDR3 DNA: TGTGCCAGCAGCCAAGGGTGGACTAATGAAAAACTGTTTTTT; J gene: TRBJ1-4; V gene: TRBV5-5; CDR3 length: 14; clone size: -; D gene: -
CDR3 protein: CAIRDSNQPQHF; CDR3 DNA: TGTGCCATCAGGGACAGCAATCAGCCCCAGCATTTT; J gene: TRBJ1-5; V gene: TRBV10-3; CDR3 length: 12; clone size: medium-sized; D gene: -
CDR3 protein: CASSQDSGATDFYGYTF; CDR3 DNA: TGCGCCAGCAGCCAAGATTCAGGGGCCACGGATTTCTATGGCTACACCTTC; J gene: TRBJ1-2; V gene: TRBV4-1; CDR3 length: 17; clone size: -; D gene: -
CDR3 protein: CASSLSSGLNTGELFF; CDR3 DNA: TGTGCCAGCAGCTTATCCTCGGGCCTTAACACCGGGGAGCTGTTTTTT; J gene: TRBJ2-2; V gene: TRBV7-3; CDR3 length: 16; clone size: once; D gene: -
CDR3 protein: CASRALGNEQFF; CDR3 DNA: TGTGCCAGTCGCGCTTTAGGGAATGAGCAGTTCTTC; J gene: TRBJ2-1; V gene: TRBV6-4; CDR3 length: 12; clone size: -; D gene: -
CDR3 protein: CAGSQDGKYGYIF; CDR3 DNA: TGTGCCGGCAGCCAGGACGGAAAATATGGCTACATCTTC; J gene: TRBJ1-2; V gene: TRBV7-9; CDR3 length: 13; clone size: once; D gene: -
CDR3 protein: CASSLAGLQGGEQFF; CDR3 DNA: TGTGCCAGCAGCTTAGCGGGACTTCAGGGGGGTGAGCAGTTCTTC; J gene: TRBJ2-1; V gene: TRBV7-2; CDR3 length: 15; clone size: medium-sized; D gene: -
CDR3 protein: CAWSGQGFWGYTF; CDR3 DNA: TGTGCCTGGAGCGGACAGGGCTTTTGGGGCTACACCTTC; J gene: TRBJ1-2; V gene: TRBV30; CDR3 length: 13; clone size: -; D gene: TRBD1
CDR3 protein: CAWSVTPGTSATDTQYF; CDR3 DNA: TGTGCCTGGAGTGTAACCCCGGGAACTAGCGCGACAGATACGCAGTATTTT; J gene: TRBJ2-3; V gene: TRBV30; CDR3 length: 17; clone size: few; D gene: TRBD2
CDR3 protein: CSATSGGNYQPQHF; CDR3 DNA: TGCAGTGCTACAAGCGGGGGTAATTACCAGCCCCAGCATTTT; J gene: TRBJ1-5; V gene: TRBV20-1; CDR3 length: 14; clone size: -; D gene: -
CDR3 protein: CASSLAWEQYF; CDR3 DNA: TGTGCCAGCAGCTTAGCTTGGGAGCAGTACTTC; J gene: TRBJ2-7; V gene: TRBV7-9; CDR3 length: 11; clone size: medium-sized; D gene: -
CDR3 protein: CASSLRLQETQYF; CDR3 DNA: TGTGCTAGCAGCTTGAGGCTCCAAGAGACCCAGTACTTC; J gene: TRBJ2-5; V gene: TRBV7-7; CDR3 length: 13; clone size: once; D gene: -
CDR3 protein: CASPLGGLSGANVLTF; CDR3 DNA: TGTGCCAGCCCTCTCGGGGGTTTGTCTGGGGCCAACGTCCTGACTTTC; J gene: TRBJ2-6; V gene: TRBV6-1; CDR3 length: 16; clone size: few; D gene: -
CDR3 protein: CAISELSGGSIDTQYF; CDR3 DNA: TGTGCCATCAGTGAGTTAAGCGGGGGCAGCATCGATACGCAGTATTTT; J gene: TRBJ2-3; V gene: TRBV10-3; CDR3 length: 16; clone size: -; D gene: TRBD2
CDR3 protein: CASSLDPGPYGYTF; CDR3 DNA: TGTGCCAGCAGTTTAGACCCAGGGCCCTATGGCTACACCTTC; J gene: TRBJ1-2; V gene: TRBV12-3/TRBV12-4; CDR3 length: 14; clone size: -; D gene: -
CDR3 protein: CSALLEGSAFF; CDR3 DNA: TGCAGCGCCCTTCTGGAGGGCTCAGCTTTCTTT; J gene: TRBJ1-1; V gene: TRBV29-1; CDR3 length: 11; clone size: -; D gene: -
CDR3 protein: CASRGQTNEKLFF; CDR3 DNA: TGTGCCAGCAGGGGACAGACTAATGAAAAACTGTTTTTT; J gene: TRBJ1-4; V gene: TRBV25-1; CDR3 length: 13; clone size: once; D gene: TRBD1
CDR3 protein: CASSEGALSPPEQFF; CDR3 DNA: TGCGCCAGCAGTGAAGGGGCTTTATCCCCCCCCGAGCAGTTCTTC; J gene: TRBJ2-1; V gene: TRBV10-1; CDR3 length: 15; clone size: -; D gene: -
CDR3 protein: CASSIRKLRANEQFF; CDR3 DNA: TGTGCCAGTAGTATTAGGAAGCTTAGGGCCAATGAGCAGTTCTTC; J gene: TRBJ2-1; V gene: TRBV19; CDR3 length: 15; clone size: -; D gene: -
CDR3 protein: CSGRLADYEQYF; CDR3 DNA: TGCAGTGGAAGACTAGCGGACTACGAGCAGTACTTC; J gene: TRBJ2-7; V gene: TRBV20-1; CDR3 length: 12; clone size: medium-sized; D gene: TRBD2
CDR3 protein: CSAKDNYEQFF; CDR3 DNA: TGCAGTGCCAAGGACAACTATGAGCAGTTCTTC; J gene: TRBJ2-1; V gene: TRBV20-1; CDR3 length: 11; clone size: -; D gene: -
CDR3 protein: CASSTQDGHTEAFF; CDR3 DNA: TGCGCCAGCTCAACTCAAGACGGCCACACTGAAGCTTTCTTT; J gene: TRBJ1-1; V gene: TRBV5-1; CDR3 length: 14; clone size: many; D gene: -
CDR3 protein: CASSLFTGADNEQFF; CDR3 DNA: TGTGCCAGCAGTTTATTTACAGGGGCGGACAATGAGCAGTTCTTC; J gene: TRBJ2-1; V gene: TRBV27; CDR3 length: 15; clone size: -; D gene: TRBD1
CDR3 protein: CASSPNWISGRAFDEQFF; CDR3 DNA: TGTGCCAGCAGCCCCAACTGGATCAGCGGGAGGGCCTTCGATGAGCAGTTCTTC; J gene: TRBJ2-1; V gene: TRBV7-9; CDR3 length: 18; clone size: many; D gene: TRBD2
CDR3 protein: CSAGGQGPGQPQHF; CDR3 DNA: TGCAGTGCAGGAGGGCAGGGTCCGGGTCAGCCCCAGCATTTT; J gene: TRBJ1-5; V gene: TRBV20-1; CDR3 length: 14; clone size: many; D gene: -
CDR3 protein: CASSAGTATGELFF; CDR3 DNA: TGTGCCAGCAGCGCGGGGACAGCTACCGGGGAGCTGTTTTTT; J gene: TRBJ2-2; V gene: TRBV7-2; CDR3 length: 14; clone size: once; D gene: -
CDR3 protein: CASGTRDSSYNEQCF; CDR3 DNA: TGTGCCAGCGGCACCCGGGACAGCTCCTACAATGAGCAGTGCTTC; J gene: TRBJ2-1; V gene: TRBV7-9; CDR3 length: 15; clone size: -; D gene: TRBD1
CDR3 protein: CASSPAGIQYEQYF; CDR3 DNA: TGTGCCAGCAGCCCGGCTGGCATACAATACGAGCAGTACTTC; J gene: TRBJ2-7; V gene: TRBV7-9; CDR3 length: 14; clone size: medium-sized; D gene: -